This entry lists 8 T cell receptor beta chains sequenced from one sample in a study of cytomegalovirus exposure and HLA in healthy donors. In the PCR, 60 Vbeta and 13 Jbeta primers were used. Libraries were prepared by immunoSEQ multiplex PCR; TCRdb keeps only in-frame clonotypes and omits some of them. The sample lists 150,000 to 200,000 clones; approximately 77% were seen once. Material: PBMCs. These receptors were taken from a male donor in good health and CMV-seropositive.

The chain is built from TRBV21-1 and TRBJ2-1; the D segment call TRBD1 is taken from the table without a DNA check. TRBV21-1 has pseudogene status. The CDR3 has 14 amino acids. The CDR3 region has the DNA TGTGCCAGCAGCAAAGGCAGGGGACGCAATGAGCAGTTCTTC. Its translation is CASSKGRGRNEQFF.

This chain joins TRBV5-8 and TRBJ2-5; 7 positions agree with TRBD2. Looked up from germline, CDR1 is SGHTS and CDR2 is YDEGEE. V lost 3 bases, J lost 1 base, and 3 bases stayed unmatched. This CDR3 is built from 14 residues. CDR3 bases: TGTGCCAGCAGCTGGGGACTACTCCAAGAGACCCAGTACTTC. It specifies CASSWGLLQETQYF.

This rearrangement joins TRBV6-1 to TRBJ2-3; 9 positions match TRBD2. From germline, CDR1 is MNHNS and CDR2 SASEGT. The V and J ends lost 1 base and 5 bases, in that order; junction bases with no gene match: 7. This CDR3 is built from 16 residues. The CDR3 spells CASSEESSGAKDTQYF. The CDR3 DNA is TGTGCCAGCAGTGAAGAGTCTAGCGGGGCAAAAGATACGCAGTATTTT.

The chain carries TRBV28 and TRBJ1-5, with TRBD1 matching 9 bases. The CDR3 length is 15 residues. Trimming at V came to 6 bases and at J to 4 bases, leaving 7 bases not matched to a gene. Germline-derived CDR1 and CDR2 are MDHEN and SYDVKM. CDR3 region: CASRRKGTGNQPQHF. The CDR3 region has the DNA TGTGCCAGCAGGCGGAAGGGGACAGGGAATCAGCCCCAGCATTTT.

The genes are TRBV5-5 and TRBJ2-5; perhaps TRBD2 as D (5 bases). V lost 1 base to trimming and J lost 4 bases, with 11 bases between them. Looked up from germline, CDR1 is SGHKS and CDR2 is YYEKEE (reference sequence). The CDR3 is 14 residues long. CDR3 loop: CASSLTGRGETQYF. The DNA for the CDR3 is TGTGCCAGCAGCTTGACGGGGAGAGGAGAGACCCAGTACTTC.

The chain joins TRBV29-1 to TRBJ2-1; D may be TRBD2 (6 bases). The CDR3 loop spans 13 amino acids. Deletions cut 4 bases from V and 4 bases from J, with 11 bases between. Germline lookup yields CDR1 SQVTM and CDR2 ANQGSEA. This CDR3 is CSVVGGAYNEQFF. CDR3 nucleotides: TGCAGCGTTGTTGGCGGGGCTTACAATGAGCAGTTCTTC.

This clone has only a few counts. The CDR3 is CASSPQGSKTNTIYF. The DNA for the CDR3 is TGTGCCAGCAGCCCTCAGGGTTCGAAGACGAACACCATATATTTT. The chain employs TRBV13 and TRBJ1-3; D might be TRBD1 (5 bases). The germline CDR1 and CDR2 sequences are PRHDT and FYEKMQ (reference sequence). There are 15 residues in the CDR3. Trimming pared 5 bases from V and 7 bases from J, leaving 18 bases between. The complete variable domain, with remaining parts taken from reference TRBV13 and TRBJ1-3, reads AAGVIQSPRHLIKEKRETATLKCYPIPRHDTVYWYQQGPGQDPQFLISFYEKMQSDKGSIPDRFSAQQFSDYHSELNMSSLELGDSALYFCASSPQGSKTNTIYFGEGSWLTVV.

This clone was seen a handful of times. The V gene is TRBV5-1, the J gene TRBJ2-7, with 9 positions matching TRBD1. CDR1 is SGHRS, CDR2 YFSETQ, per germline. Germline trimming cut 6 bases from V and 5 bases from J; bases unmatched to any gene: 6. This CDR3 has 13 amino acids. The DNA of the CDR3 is TGCGCCAGCAAGTTGACAGGGGGTAACGAGCAGTACTTC. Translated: CASKLTGGNEQYF.